The sequence of this TCR beta chain was determined in a study of PD-L1 blockade in urothelial cancer. For the study at large: Men with urothelial cancer arising in the bladder made up twenty-five of 29 patients. Once treatment had started, blood was analyzed at 3 weeks (second dose) and again at 6 weeks. A median roughly 130,000 T cells were found in blood samples.

Time point specified: pretreatment peripheral blood. Locally advanced or metastatic urothelial carcinoma affected the patients. Only in-frame clones appear in the TCRdb table, and some are missing; sequencing was by immunoSEQ multiplex PCR. The data hold 33,000 or so clones, with approximately 85% observed a single time. The V gene's germline CDR1 is SGHAT and CDR2 FQNNGV. There are 14 residues in the CDR3. Deletions cut 1 base from V and 6 bases from J, with 11 bases between. V is TRBV11-2 and J is TRBJ2-3; perhaps TRBD2 as D (6 bases). The sample was PBMCs, taken around atezolizumab (anti-PD-L1) treatment. This TCR was sampled from a man aged 55 to 69 with urothelial cancer. This chain's CDR3 is CASSLGISGDTQYF. The CDR3 DNA reads TGTGCCAGCAGCTTAGGCATTAGCGGCGATACGCAGTATTTT.